The 8 T cell receptor beta chains listed next were all sequenced from one sample in a study of shared clonotypes between healthy human individuals. Produced via immunoSEQ multiplex PCR; TCRdb's table is partial and in-frame only. The data show hundreds of thousands of clones, around 87% seen once. Sequencing was done on a sample of memory CD8+ T cells sorted from blood. Subset: CD45RO+ cells pooled with CCR7-negative TemRA cells. Source of these receptors: a young man in good health.

This chain connects TRBV28 to TRBJ2-7; 10 positions match TRBD1. The CDR3 runs 15 residues. Trimming at V came to 8 bases and at J to 2 bases, leaving 9 bases not matched to a gene. In germline, CDR1 is MDHEN, CDR2 SYDVKM. The CDR3 sequence: CASGGQGRSAYEQYF. The CDR3 DNA sequence: TGTGCCAGCGGGGGACAGGGGAGGTCGGCCTACGAGCAGTACTTC. The complete variable domain, with remaining parts taken from reference TRBV28 and TRBJ2-7, reads DVKVTQSSRYLVKRTGEKVFLECVQDMDHENMFWYRQDPGLGLRLIYFSYDVKMKEKGDIPEGYSVSREKKERFSLILESASTNQTSMYLCASGGQGRSAYEQYFGPGTRLTVT.

The genes are TRBV10-3 and TRBJ2-7; perhaps TRBD1 as D (5 bases). CDR3 length: 12 amino acids. The V end was cut by 4 bases, the J end by 6 bases, with 10 bases between. Germline CDR1 and CDR2: ENHRY and SYGVKD. In DNA form, the CDR3 reads TGTGCCATCAGTGCCCACAGGCTCGAGCAGTACTTC. Protein product: CAISAHRLEQYF.

With respect to this clone: The junction and the germline gene differ at one end; a read error may be behind it. The chain has TRBV2 and TRBJ1-1; 7 nucleotides match TRBD1. The CDR3 runs to 14 residues. The V gene's germline CDR1 is SNHLY and CDR2 FYNNEI. This chain's CDR3 is CASTETTGLTEAFF. DNA of the CDR3: TGTGCCAGCACTGAAACGACAGGGTTGACTGAAGCTTTCTTT.

This chain connects TRBV27 to TRBJ2-5; 8 positions match TRBD1. This CDR3 has 15 residues. CDR1 and CDR2 (germline): MNHEY, SMNVEV (reference sequence). Unmatched junction bases numbered 7, after V lost 2 bases and J lost 5 bases. CDR3 DNA: TGTGCCAGCAGTTTAGACCAGGGGGCATGGGAGACCCAGTACTTC. Protein sequence: CASSLDQGAWETQYF.

The chain links TRBV5-1 to TRBJ2-7, with 7 bases lining up with TRBD1. Germline V gives CDR1 SGHRS, CDR2 YFSETQ. The CDR3 spans 16 residues. The trim removed 4 bases at V and 0 bases at J, leaving 10 bases unmatched. The CDR3: CASSHPAGTASYEQYF. CDR3 in DNA: TGCGCCAGCAGCCATCCCGCCGGGACAGCCTCCTACGAGCAGTACTTC.

The rearrangement links TRBV9 to TRBJ1-1; 7 nucleotides agree with TRBD1. Unmatched junction bases numbered 7, after V lost 4 bases and J lost 1 base. The CDR3 spans 15 residues. Germline CDR1 is SGDLS and CDR2 is YYNGEE. The CDR3 nucleotides are TGTGCCAGCAGCTTTAACCGGGACAGGAACACTGAAGCTTTCTTT. Translated, it gives CASSFNRDRNTEAFF.

The rearrangement uses TRBV7-9 and TRBJ2-3; D remains unclear. With 5 bases removed from V and 6 bases from J, the gap between germline ends came to 18 bases. Germline V lookup: CDR1 SEHNR, CDR2 FQNEAQ (reference sequence). The CDR3 consists of 15 residues. CDR3 coding DNA: TGTGCCAGCAGCGCACTTCGGACGCAAGGGGATACGCAGTATTTT. Encoded protein: CASSALRTQGDTQYF.

This clone was detected once. This sequence joins TRBV9 and TRBJ2-6; TRBD2 agrees at 13 bases. CDR3 length equals 15 residues. Germline V gene lookup returns CDR1 SGDLS and CDR2 YYNGEE. J gave up 11 bases and V 3 bases, and 5 bases lay outside the gene matches. Here the CDR3 reads CASSDGLAGEDVLTF. As DNA, the CDR3 is TGTGCCAGCAGCGACGGACTAGCGGGGGAGGACGTCCTGACTTTC. The full variable domain, with the rest looked up from reference TRBV9 and TRBJ2-6, is DSGVTQTPKHLITATGQRVTLRCSPRSGDLSVYWYQQSLDQGLQFLIQYYNGEERAKGNILERFSAQQFPDLHSELNLSSLELGDSALYFCASSDGLAGEDVLTFGAGSRLTVL.